Described below is a single T cell receptor (beta chain) sequence and its context. The antigen is unknown. It was with 60 Vbeta and 13 Jbeta primers that the PCR ran. Some clones are missing from TCRdb's copy, which holds only in-frame ones; the method was immunoSEQ multiplex PCR. This sample has 150,000 to 200,000 clones, with 76% found just once. These data come from a study of cytomegalovirus exposure and HLA in healthy donors. Broader study findings: In an earlier analysis, most TCR beta V segments were productive about 87% or about 30% of the time. The availability of immune exposure information extended only to CMV serostatus.

The sequence came from a male donor in good health and CMV-seronegative. Specimen: PBMCs.

The CDR3: CASSLDPAHPLLLEQFF. The CDR3 region has the DNA TGTGCCAGCAGCTTAGATCCCGCCCACCCCCTACTACTTGAGCAGTTCTTC. The rearrangement links TRBV11-2 to TRBJ2-1; D unclear. V lost 0 bases to trimming and J lost 9 bases, with 21 bases between them. The CDR3 sequence is 17 residues long. Germline lookup yields CDR1 SGHAT and CDR2 FQNNGV. The full variable domain, completed using reference TRBV11-2 and TRBJ2-1, is EAGVAQSPRYKIIEKRQSVAFWCNPISGHATLYWYQQILGQGPKLLIQFQNNGVVDDSQLPKDRFSAERLKGVDSTLKIQPAKLEDSAVYLCASSLDPAHPLLLEQFFGPGTRLTVL.